Below, 3 T cell receptor beta chains from the same sample are listed, as sequenced in a study of cytomegalovirus exposure and HLA in healthy donors. PCR primers comprised 60 Vbeta and 13 Jbeta primers. Only in-frame clones appear in the TCRdb table, and some are missing; sequencing was by immunoSEQ multiplex PCR. The table has 150,000 or so clones, roughly 77% seen once; the top ten hold roughly 4.5%. The sequenced material came from PBMCs. These receptors originate from a man aged 18 to 35 in good health and CMV-seropositive.

The V call is TRBV5-6, the J call TRBJ1-2; D is undetermined. Germline CDR1 and CDR2: SGHDT and YYEEEE. Trimming took 3 bases from V and 8 from J, leaving 17 bases between them. This CDR3 region has 14 residues. As DNA, the CDR3 is TGTGCCAGCAGCTCTTGGGAGGAGGGTTGGGGCTACACCTTC. It translates to CASSSWEEGWGYTF. Looking up the rest from reference TRBV5-6 and TRBJ1-2 gives the full variable domain: DAGVTQSPTHLIKTRGQQVTLRCSPKSGHDTVSWYQQALGQGPQFIFQYYEEEERQRGNFPDRFSGHQFPNYSSELNVNALLLGDSALYLCASSSWEEGWGYTFGSGTRLTVV.

V is TRBV4-1 and J is TRBJ1-5; TRBD1 aligns across 10 bases. The germline gives CDR1 MGHRA, CDR2 YSYEKL. Germline trimming cut 4 bases from V and 2 bases from J; bases unmatched to any gene: 11. This CDR3 spans 18 amino acids. The CDR3 spells CASSLLPAGTGGNQPQHF. The DNA for the CDR3 is TGCGCCAGCAGCCTGCTCCCAGCCGGGACAGGGGGCAATCAGCCCCAGCATTTT.

This clone appeared a single time. The rearrangement uses TRBV28 and TRBJ1-1; 8 bases agree with TRBD1. In germline, CDR1 is MDHEN, CDR2 SYDVKM. CDR3 length: 16 residues. The V and J ends lost 5 bases and 4 bases, in that order; junction bases with no gene match: 12. The CDR3 nucleotides are TGTGCCAGCAGTCCCGGACAGGGTGGTTGGGGCACTGAAGCTTTCTTT. Residues: CASSPGQGGWGTEAFF.